This T cell receptor beta chain was sequenced during a study of cytomegalovirus exposure and HLA in healthy donors. Turning to the study itself: Genotyping showed roughly 76% of 350 to 400 donors falling in the Caucasian-associated ancestry cluster.

Study conclusions and caveats: Presence/absence analyses treated sequencing depth as roughly uniform across donors. Cytomegalovirus association was listed for around 180 TCR beta chains.

The PCR was carried out with 60 Vbeta primers and 13 Jbeta primers. TCRdb's table, derived via immunoSEQ multiplex PCR, lists solely in-frame clones and lacks some. The sample has around 100,000 clones; approximately 79% are singletons. Between the trimmed V and J ends, which lost 1 base and 1 base, there was a span of 10 bases. The CDR3 consists of 15 residues. Per the germline V gene, CDR1 is MDHEN and CDR2 is SYDVKM. On this clone itself: Its antigen is still unknown.

V gene TRBV28 combines with J gene TRBJ1-1; D unresolved. The TCR originated in a woman in her thirties or forties in good health and CMV-seronegative. Input material: PBMCs. In nucleotides, the CDR3 is TGTGCCAGCAGTTTATCCCAGGTTTGGAACACTGAAGCTTTCTTT. Translation: CASSLSQVWNTEAFF.